The 14 T cell receptor beta chains listed next were all sequenced from one sample in a study of T-cell reconstitution after alpha-beta-depleted transplantation in children (dated by TCRdb to the mid-2010s). The library was generated by PCR. Sequencer: Illumina HiSeq 2500. Molecular barcoding was employed in the preparation of TCR libraries, with unique molecular identifiers being used to normalize TCRbeta repertoire quantification. Using fastp at Q25 and MiXCR, TCRdb reprocessed the public reads and kept productive beta chains. Rows merge per CDR3 protein into single entries with the most common DNA and genes. The sample profile shows just under 350,000 distinct CDR3 sequences; around 15% of them were found once. Clones ranked in the top ten supply just over 40% of the sample. In light of the paper, this sample's treatment or condition label describes: allogeneic hematopoietic cell transplantation with graft depleted of TCRalphabeta T cells and CD19 B cells.

This material consisted of PBMCs, mostly from graft donor cells, taken 360 days after TCRalphabeta/CD19-depleted stem cell transplant. The origin of the receptors is a male patient between 2 and 10 years old who had a stem cell transplant for acute lymphoblastic leukemia, so the T cells may come from the graft donor.

A few counts support this clonotype. V usage is TRBV7-6 and J usage is TRBJ1-5; D remains ambiguous. Germline CDR1 is SGHVS and CDR2 is FNYEAQ. V dropped 2 bases and J dropped 5 bases, with 13 bases sitting between them. This CDR3 is built from 15 residues. The CDR3: CASSLSSMADQPQHF. The CDR3 nucleotides read TGTGCCAGCAGCTTATCATCTATGGCGGATCAGCCCCAGCATTTT. Full variable domain (rest looked up from reference TRBV7-6 and TRBJ1-5): GAGVSQSPRYKVTKRGQDVALRCDPISGHVSLYWYRQALGQGPEFLTYFNYEAQQDKSGLPNDRFSAERPEGSISTLTIQRTEQRDSAMYRCASSLSSMADQPQHFGDGTRLSIL.

This clonotype was counted a few times. This CDR3 is CASSSPGLSYEQYF. The CDR3 DNA reads as TGTGCCAGCAGTTCCCCGGGACTCTCCTACGAGCAGTACTTC. The J gene is TRBJ2-7, the V gene TRBV28; maybe TRBD2 (6 bases). The CDR3 totals 14 residues. Trimming removed 4 bases from V and 0 bases from J, with 10 bases in between. The germline V gene has CDR1 MDHEN and CDR2 SYDVKM.

The chain is built from TRBV4-1 and TRBJ1-2; 7 positions match TRBD1. V was pared by 3 bases and J by 5 bases, with 9 bases of the junction left unmatched. The CDR3 sequence is 15 residues long. Germline-derived CDR1 and CDR2 are MGHRA and YSYEKL. CDR3 residues: CASSQTGQTTYGYTF. The DNA of the CDR3 is TGCGCCAGCAGCCAGACGGGACAGACGACTTATGGCTACACCTTC.

The V call is TRBV2, the J call TRBJ2-7; 11 nucleotides line up with TRBD2. The junction had 5 bases not matched to a gene; V was cut back by 4 bases and J by 3 bases. CDR1 and CDR2 (germline): SNHLY, FYNNEI. The CDR3 runs to 15 residues. CDR3 amino acids: CASSGDGTSGYEQYF. The CDR3 nucleotides are TGTGCCAGCAGTGGGGACGGGACTAGCGGCTACGAGCAGTACTTC.

The J gene is TRBJ2-1, the V gene TRBV24-1, with D unresolved. The CDR3 loop spans 12 amino acids. The germline V and J ends were trimmed by 6 bases and 4 bases, with 6 bases remaining between them. CDR1 is KGHDR, CDR2 SFDVKD, per germline. DNA for the CDR3: TGTGCCACCAGTACGGCTTACAATGAGCAGTTCTTC. Translating it yields CATSTAYNEQFF.

This clonotype has ten or more counts. V usage is TRBV28 and J usage is TRBJ2-3; D may match TRBD1 or TRBD2 (5 bases each). The germline gives CDR1 MDHEN, CDR2 SYDVKM. This CDR3 region has 12 residues. Trimming stripped 7 bases from V and 10 bases from J, with 15 bases between. CDR3 in amino acids: CASTGDGQAQYF. The CDR3 nucleotides are TGTGCCAGCACTGGGGACGGCCAGGCGCAGTATTTT.

The chain recombines TRBV7-3 with TRBJ1-1, with 7 bases matching TRBD1. CDR1 and CDR2 from the germline V gene are SGHTA and FQGTGA. This CDR3 region has 16 residues. Germline trimming cut 4 bases from V and 5 bases from J; bases unmatched to any gene: 13. This CDR3 is CASSSRGRGTGTEAFF. The CDR3 coding sequence is TGTGCCAGCAGCTCCCGGGGCAGGGGGACGGGTACTGAAGCTTTCTTT.

The chain has TRBV6-2 or TRBV6-3 and TRBJ1-1; TRBD1 might be the D (5 bases). V lost 5 bases, J lost 3 bases, and 25 bases lay in between. This CDR3 contains 18 residues. Germline-derived CDR1 and CDR2 are MNHEY and SVGEGT. The CDR3: CASSASIGTHIGDTEAFF. The CDR3, as DNA: TGTGCCAGCAGTGCCAGCATAGGGACTCATATTGGGGACACTGAAGCTTTCTTT.

This clonotype appeared a few times. DNA for the CDR3: TGTGCCAGCAGTTTACCCTACAGCGGGAAAGCCGGGGAGCTGTTTTTT. Its protein is CASSLPYSGKAGELFF. This sequence joins TRBV12-3 or TRBV12-4 and TRBJ2-2, with 7 bases that match TRBD2. The CDR3 runs to 16 residues. The J segment lost 6 bases and the V segment lost 2 bases, leaving 9 bases of the junction unmatched.

Many counts were recorded for this clonotype. The CDR3 loop reads CASSFWTGGTDTQYF. Written as DNA, the CDR3 is TGTGCCAGCAGCTTCTGGACAGGGGGCACAGATACGCAGTATTTT. The chain carries TRBV5-6 and TRBJ2-3; 9 bases match TRBD1. The CDR3 consists of 15 residues. Losses at the gene ends were 2 bases for V and 1 base for J; bases not matched to a gene: 2. CDR1 and CDR2 (germline): SGHDT, YYEEEE.

The chain combines TRBV18 with TRBJ2-7, with TRBD2 identical over 9 bases. The J segment lost 7 bases and the V segment lost 2 bases, leaving 9 bases of the junction unmatched. Germline CDR1 and CDR2: KGHSH and LQKENI. The CDR3 contains 15 residues. CDR3 nucleotide sequence: TGTGCCAGCTCACCAGGAGCTAGCGGGACGCTAGAGCAGTACTTC. Amino acid sequence: CASSPGASGTLEQYF.

For this clonotype: A much bigger clone sits one base away, suggesting this may be a read error. The chain joins TRBV12-3 or TRBV12-4 to TRBJ2-5; maybe TRBD1 (6 bases). The CDR3 extends over 13 amino acids. CDR3 DNA sequence: TGTGCCTGCAGTTTAACAGGGCGAGAGACCCAGTACTTC. Protein: CACSLTGRETQYF.

V and J are TRBV5-1 and TRBJ2-7; 7 bases fit TRBD1. The junction had 10 bases not matched to a gene; V was cut back by 4 bases and J by 3 bases. Germline V gene data show CDR1 as SGHRS and CDR2 as YFSETQ. The CDR3 is 15 amino acids. CDR3 coding DNA: TGCGCCAGCAGCCCCGCTGTGGGACAGTTCTACGAGCAGTACTTC. It encodes CASSPAVGQFYEQYF.

This clonotype was detected only a few times. This sequence joins TRBV29-1 and TRBJ2-5; a weak D match, TRBD2 (5 bases). CDR1 and CDR2 from the germline V gene are SQVTM and ANQGSEA. The CDR3 covers 10 residues. CDR3 DNA: TGCAGTTATACTAGGGAGACCCAGTACTTC. Encoded protein: CSYTRETQYF.